Detailed here is one T cell receptor beta chain. Those enrolled, adults aged about 18 to 89 years, came from 20 to 25 US areas. The source of the sample is a study of blood T cell repertoires in COVID-19. Looking at the study overall: Specimens from acute and convalescent COVID-19 originated in the United States, Italy and Spain. T cells, B-cell-depleted T cells, or PBMCs provided the cDNA or gDNA that served as material.

Original processing methods: Amplification from reference gene primers served as the basis for estimated nucleated cell counts. The assay was immunoSEQ multiplex PCR, and TCRdb's table has in-frame clones only and misses some. The V and J calls and clone size are taken from that table; D and trimming were inferred from the DNA. Of approximately 230,000 clones in the sample, approximately 84% were seen once. Trimming cost V 1 base and J 4 bases, with 8 bases left between them. This CDR3 spans 15 amino acids. CDR1 LNHDA and CDR2 SQIVND come from the germline V gene (reference sequence). The chain couples TRBV19 to TRBJ2-6, with a tentative D call TRBD2 (6 bases). Sequencing used PBMCs or T cells enriched from blood (not recorded which). The sequence was collected from a man aged 40-50 years who had recovered from COVID-19. In DNA form, the CDR3 reads TGTGCCAGTAGTATAGCAGGGAGGGGGGCCAACGTCCTGACTTTC. Translated, it gives CASSIAGRGANVLTF. Full variable domain (rest looked up from reference TRBV19 and TRBJ2-6): DGGITQSPKYLFRKEGQNVTLSCEQNLNHDAMYWYRQDPGQGLRLIYYSQIVNDFQKGDIAEGYSVSREKKESFPLTVTSAQKNPTAFYLCASSIAGRGANVLTFGAGSRLTVL.